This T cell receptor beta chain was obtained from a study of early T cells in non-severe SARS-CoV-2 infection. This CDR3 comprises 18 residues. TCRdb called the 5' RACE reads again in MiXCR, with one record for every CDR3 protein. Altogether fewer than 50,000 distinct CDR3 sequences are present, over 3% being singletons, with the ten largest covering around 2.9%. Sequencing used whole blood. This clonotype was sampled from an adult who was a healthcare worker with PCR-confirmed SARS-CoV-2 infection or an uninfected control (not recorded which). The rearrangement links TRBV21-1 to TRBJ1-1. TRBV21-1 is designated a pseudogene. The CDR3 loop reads CASTPPAASEGQNTEAFF. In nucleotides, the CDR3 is TGTGCCAGTACCCCCCCGGCCGCATCGGAAGGGCAGAACACTGAAGCTTTCTTT.